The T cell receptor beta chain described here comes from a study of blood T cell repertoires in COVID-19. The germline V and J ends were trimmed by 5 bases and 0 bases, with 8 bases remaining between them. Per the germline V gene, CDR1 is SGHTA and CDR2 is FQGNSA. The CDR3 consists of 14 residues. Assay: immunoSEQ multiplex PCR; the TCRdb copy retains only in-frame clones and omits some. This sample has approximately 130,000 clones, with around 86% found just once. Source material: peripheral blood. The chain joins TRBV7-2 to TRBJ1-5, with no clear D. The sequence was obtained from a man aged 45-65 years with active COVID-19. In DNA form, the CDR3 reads TGTGCCAGCAGCCCCAGATATAGCAATCAGCCCCAGCATTTT. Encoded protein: CASSPRYSNQPQHF.